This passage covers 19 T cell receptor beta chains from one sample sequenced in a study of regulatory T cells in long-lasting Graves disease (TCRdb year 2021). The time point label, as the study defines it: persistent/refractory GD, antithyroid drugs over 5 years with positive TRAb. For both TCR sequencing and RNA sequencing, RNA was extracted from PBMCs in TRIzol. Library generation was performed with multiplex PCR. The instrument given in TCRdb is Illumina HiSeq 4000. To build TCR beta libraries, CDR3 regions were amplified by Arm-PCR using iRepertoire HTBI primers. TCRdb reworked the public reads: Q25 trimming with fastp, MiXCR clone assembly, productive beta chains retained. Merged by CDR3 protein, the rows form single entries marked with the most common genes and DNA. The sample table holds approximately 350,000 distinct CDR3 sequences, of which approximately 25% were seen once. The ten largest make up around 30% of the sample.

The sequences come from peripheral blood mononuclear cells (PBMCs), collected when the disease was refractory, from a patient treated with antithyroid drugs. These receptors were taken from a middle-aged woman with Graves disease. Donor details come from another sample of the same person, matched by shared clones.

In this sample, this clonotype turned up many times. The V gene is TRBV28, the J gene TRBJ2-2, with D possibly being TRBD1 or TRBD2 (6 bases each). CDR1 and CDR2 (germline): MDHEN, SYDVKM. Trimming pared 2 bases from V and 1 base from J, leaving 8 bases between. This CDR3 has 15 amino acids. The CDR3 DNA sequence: TGTGCCAGCAGTTTAGGGGGGCTGAACACCGGGGAGCTGTTTTTT. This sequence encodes CASSLGGLNTGELFF.

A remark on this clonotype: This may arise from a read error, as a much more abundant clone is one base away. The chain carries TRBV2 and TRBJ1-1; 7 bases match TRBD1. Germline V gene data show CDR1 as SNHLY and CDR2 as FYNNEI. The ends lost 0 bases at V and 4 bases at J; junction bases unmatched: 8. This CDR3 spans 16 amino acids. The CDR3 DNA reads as TGTGCCAGCAGTGAAGCGCCTACACAGGGGTTCACTGAAGCTTTCTTT. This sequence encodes CASSEAPTQGFTEAFF.

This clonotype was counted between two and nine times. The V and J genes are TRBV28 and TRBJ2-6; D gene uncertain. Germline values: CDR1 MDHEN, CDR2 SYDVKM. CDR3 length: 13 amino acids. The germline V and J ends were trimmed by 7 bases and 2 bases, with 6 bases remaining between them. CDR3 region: CASNMAGANVLTF. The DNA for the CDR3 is TGTGCCAGCAATATGGCTGGGGCCAACGTCCTGACTTTC. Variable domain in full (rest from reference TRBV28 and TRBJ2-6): DVKVTQSSRYLVKRTGEKVFLECVQDMDHENMFWYRQDPGLGLRLIYFSYDVKMKEKGDIPEGYSVSREKKERFSLILESASTNQTSMYLCASNMAGANVLTFGAGSRLTVL.

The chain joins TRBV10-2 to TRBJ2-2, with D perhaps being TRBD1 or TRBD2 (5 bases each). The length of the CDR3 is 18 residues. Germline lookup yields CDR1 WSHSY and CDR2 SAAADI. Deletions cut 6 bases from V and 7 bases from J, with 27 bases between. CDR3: CASSFDLALGTPLGELFF. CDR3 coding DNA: TGCGCCAGCAGCTTTGACCTTGCACTCGGGACCCCTCTCGGGGAGCTGTTTTTT.

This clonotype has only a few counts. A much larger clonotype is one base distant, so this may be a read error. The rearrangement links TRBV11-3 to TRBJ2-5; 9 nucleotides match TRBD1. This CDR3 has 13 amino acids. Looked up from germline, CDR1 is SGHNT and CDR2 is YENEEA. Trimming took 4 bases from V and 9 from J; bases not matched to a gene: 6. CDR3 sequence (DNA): TGTGCCAGCAGCTATCGACAGGGGGAGGCCCAGTACTTC. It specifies CASSYRQGEAQYF. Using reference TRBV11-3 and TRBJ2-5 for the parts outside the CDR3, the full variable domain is EAGVVQSPRYKIIEKKQPVAFWCNPISGHNTLYWYLQNLGQGPELLIRYENEEAVDDSQLPKDRFSAERLKGVDSTLKIQPAELGDSAVYLCASSYRQGEAQYFGPGTRLLVL.

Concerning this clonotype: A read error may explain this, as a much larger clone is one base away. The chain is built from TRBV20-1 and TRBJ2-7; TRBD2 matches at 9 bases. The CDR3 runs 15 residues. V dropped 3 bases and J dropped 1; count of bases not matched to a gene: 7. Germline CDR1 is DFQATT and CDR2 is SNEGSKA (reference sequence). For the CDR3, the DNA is TGCAGTGCTAGGGTGACTAGCGGACCTTCCTACGAGCAGTACTTC. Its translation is CSARVTSGPSYEQYF.

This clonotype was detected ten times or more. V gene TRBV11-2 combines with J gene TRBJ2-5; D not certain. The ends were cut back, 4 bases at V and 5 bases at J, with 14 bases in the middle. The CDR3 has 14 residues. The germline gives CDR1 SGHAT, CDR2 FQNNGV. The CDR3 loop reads CASSSFDPTETQYF. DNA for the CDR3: TGTGCCAGCAGCTCCTTCGACCCGACGGAGACCCAGTACTTC.

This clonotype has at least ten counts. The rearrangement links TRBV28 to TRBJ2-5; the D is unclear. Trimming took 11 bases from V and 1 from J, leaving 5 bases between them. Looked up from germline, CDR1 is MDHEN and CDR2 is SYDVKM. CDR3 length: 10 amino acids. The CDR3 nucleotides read TGTGCCGTCCTCCAAGAGACCCAGTACTTC. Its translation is CAVLQETQYF.

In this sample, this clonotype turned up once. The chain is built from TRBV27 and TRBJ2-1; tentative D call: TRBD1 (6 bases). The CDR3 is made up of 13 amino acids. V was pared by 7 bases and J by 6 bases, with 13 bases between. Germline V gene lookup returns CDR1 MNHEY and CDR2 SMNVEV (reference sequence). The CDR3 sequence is CASTPTGFNEQFF. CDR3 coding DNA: TGTGCCAGCACTCCCACAGGGTTCAATGAGCAGTTCTTC.

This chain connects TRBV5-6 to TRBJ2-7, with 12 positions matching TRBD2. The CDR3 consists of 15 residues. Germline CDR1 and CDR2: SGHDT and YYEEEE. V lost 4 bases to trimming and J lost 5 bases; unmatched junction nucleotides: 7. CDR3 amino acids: CASSRLAGERHEQYF. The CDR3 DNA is TGTGCCAGCAGCCGACTAGCGGGAGAACGACACGAGCAGTACTTC.

The CDR3 loop is CASSLGGPGLQPNEQFF. For the CDR3, the DNA is TGTGCCAGCAGCTTGGGGGGACCGGGACTTCAACCCAATGAGCAGTTCTTC. The genes are TRBV5-6 and TRBJ2-1, with D possibly being TRBD2 (6 bases). V lost 0 bases and J 6 bases, leaving 19 bases between the germline ends. Germline lookup yields CDR1 SGHDT and CDR2 YYEEEE. The CDR3 is 17 residues long. Full variable domain (outside the CDR3, taken from reference TRBV5-6 and TRBJ2-1): DAGVTQSPTHLIKTRGQQVTLRCSPKSGHDTVSWYQQALGQGPQFIFQYYEEEERQRGNFPDRFSGHQFPNYSSELNVNALLLGDSALYLCASSLGGPGLQPNEQFFGPGTRLTVL.

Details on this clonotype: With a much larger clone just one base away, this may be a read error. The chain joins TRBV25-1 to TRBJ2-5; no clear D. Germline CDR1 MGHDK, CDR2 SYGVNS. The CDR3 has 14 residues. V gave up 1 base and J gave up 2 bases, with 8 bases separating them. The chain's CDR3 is CASSEFRTQETQYF. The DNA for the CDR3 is TGTGCCAGCAGTGAATTCCGAACACAAGAGACCCAGTACTTC.

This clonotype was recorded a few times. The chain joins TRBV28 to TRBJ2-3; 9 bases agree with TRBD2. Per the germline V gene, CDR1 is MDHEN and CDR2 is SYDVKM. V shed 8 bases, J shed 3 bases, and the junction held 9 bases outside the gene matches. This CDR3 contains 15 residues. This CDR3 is CASSPPAGGTDTQYF. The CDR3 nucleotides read TGTGCCAGCTCCCCCCCGGCGGGAGGGACAGATACGCAGTATTTT.

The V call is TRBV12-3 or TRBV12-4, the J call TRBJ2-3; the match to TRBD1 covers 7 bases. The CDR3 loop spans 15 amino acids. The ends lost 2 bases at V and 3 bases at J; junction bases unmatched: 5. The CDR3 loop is CASSLSGTATDTQYF. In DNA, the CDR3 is TGTGCCAGCAGTTTATCTGGGACAGCAACAGATACGCAGTATTTT.

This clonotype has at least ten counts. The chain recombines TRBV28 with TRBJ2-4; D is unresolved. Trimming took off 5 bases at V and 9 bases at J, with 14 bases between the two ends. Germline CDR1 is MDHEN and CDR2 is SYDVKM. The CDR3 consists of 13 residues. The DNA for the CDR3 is TGTGCCAGCAGTACTCGAAGTAGAGCCATTCAGTACTTC. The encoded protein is CASSTRSRAIQYF.

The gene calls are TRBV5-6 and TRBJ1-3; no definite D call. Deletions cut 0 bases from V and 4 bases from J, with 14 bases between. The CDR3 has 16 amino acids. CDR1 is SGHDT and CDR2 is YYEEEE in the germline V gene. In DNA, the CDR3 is TGTGCCAGCAGCTTGGCTCCCACAGCTATCGGAAACACCATATATTTT. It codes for CASSLAPTAIGNTIYF.

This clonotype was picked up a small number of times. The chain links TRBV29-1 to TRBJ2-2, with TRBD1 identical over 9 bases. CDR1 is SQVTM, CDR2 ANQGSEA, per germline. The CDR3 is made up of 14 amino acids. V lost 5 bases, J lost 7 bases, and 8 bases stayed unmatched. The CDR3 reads CSVMTDRGNGELFF. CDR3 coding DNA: TGCAGCGTTATGACGGACAGGGGTAACGGGGAGCTGTTTTTT.

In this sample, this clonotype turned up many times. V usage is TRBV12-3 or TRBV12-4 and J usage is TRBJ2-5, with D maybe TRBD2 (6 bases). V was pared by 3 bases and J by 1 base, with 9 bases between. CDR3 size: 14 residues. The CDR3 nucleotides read TGTGCCAGCAGTTTCGGGCGGGGCCAAGAGACCCAGTACTTC. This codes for CASSFGRGQETQYF.

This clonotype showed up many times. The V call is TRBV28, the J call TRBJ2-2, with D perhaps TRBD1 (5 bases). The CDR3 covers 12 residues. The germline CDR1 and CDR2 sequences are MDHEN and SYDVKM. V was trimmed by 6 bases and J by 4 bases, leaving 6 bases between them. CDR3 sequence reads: CASRTVTGELFF. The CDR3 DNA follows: TGTGCCAGCAGGACAGTCACCGGGGAGCTGTTTTTT.